These 5 T cell receptor beta chains were all obtained from the same sample, sequenced in a study of T cell responses to AZD1222 COVID-19 vaccine. Here immunoSEQ multiplex PCR was the method, and the copy in TCRdb shows in-frame clones only, minus some. Seen here are 95,000 to 100,000 clones, about 89% observed once, and the top ten hold 8% to 9.5%. Here the sequenced sample was peripheral blood, taken 28 days after the second AZD1222 dose. Every receptor here comes from an adult who received the AZD1222 COVID-19 vaccine.

The chain has TRBV28 and TRBJ2-2, with 11 nucleotides matching TRBD2. Germline CDR1 and CDR2: MDHEN and SYDVKM. This CDR3 spans 18 amino acids. Trimming cost V 2 bases and J 1 base; bases outside gene matches: 6. CDR3 DNA: TGTGCCAGCAGTTTAGGTAGCGGGAGGGGATGGAACACCGGGGAGCTGTTTTTT. As protein: CASSLGSGRGWNTGELFF.

The chain uses TRBV28 and TRBJ1-2; the D gene is possibly TRBD1 (6 bases). V was clipped by 1 base and J by 8 bases, with 14 bases between them. Germline CDR1 is MDHEN and CDR2 is SYDVKM. CDR3 size: 14 residues. The CDR3 sequence: CASSLLARGDGYTF. The DNA of the CDR3 is TGTGCCAGCAGTTTATTAGCCAGGGGAGACGGCTACACCTTC.

V usage is TRBV20-1 and J usage is TRBJ1-5; D is unclear. The germline gives CDR1 DFQATT, CDR2 SNEGSKA (reference sequence). This CDR3 spans 11 amino acids. The V and J ends lost 3 bases and 4 bases respectively, with 4 bases between them. CDR3 DNA sequence: TGCAGTGCTAGGGGGAATCAGCCCCAGCATTTT. It specifies CSARGNQPQHF.

DNA of the CDR3: TGTGCCACCAGTGACGACACAGGGGGCTCCTACAATGAGCAGTTCTTC. Protein: CATSDDTGGSYNEQFF. The V and J genes are TRBV24-1 and TRBJ2-1; 8 bases line up with TRBD1. CDR1 and CDR2 (germline): KGHDR, SFDVKD. Germline trimming cut 4 bases from V and 0 bases from J; bases unmatched to any gene: 4. This CDR3 spans 16 amino acids.

The CDR3 reads CASSPGGYEQYF. CDR3 nucleotides: TGTGCCAGCTCACCAGGCGGCTACGAGCAGTACTTC. This rearrangement joins TRBV18 to TRBJ2-7; D ambiguous. V lost 2 bases, J lost 3 bases, and 5 bases lay in between. Germline-derived CDR1 and CDR2 are KGHSH and LQKENI. The CDR3 runs 12 residues.